The next 23 T cell receptor beta chains were all read from a single sample in a study of cytomegalovirus exposure and HLA in healthy donors (TCRdb year 2017). The library was built by means of the immunoSEQ multiplex PCR assay. For the multiplex PCR, a mixture combining 60 forward primers for TCR Vbeta segments and 13 reverse primers for TCR Jbeta segments was used. Not all clones reach the TCRdb copy of this immuneACCESS table, which keeps in-frame sequences only. Checked studies attribute under half of the gap to unresolved V genes and leave the rest unexplained. Present in this sample are fewer than 200,000 clones, around 74% of which were seen just once. Jointly, the top ten make up 2% to 2.5% of the sample. Sequencing was performed on PBMCs. The origin of the receptors is a female donor in good health and CMV-seronegative.

V is TRBV2 and J is TRBJ2-1, with 9 bases matching TRBD2. Germline loops: CDR1 SNHLY, CDR2 FYNNEI. The trim removed 6 bases at V and 0 bases at J, leaving 9 bases unmatched. The CDR3 contains 17 residues. CDR3 DNA sequence: TGTGCCAGCAGGCGGCCAGCGGGGGGTTCCTCCTACAATGAGCAGTTCTTC. The encoded protein is CASRRPAGGSSYNEQFF.

In regard to this clone: The identical CDR3 is also encoded by other nucleotide sequences in the sample. The rearrangement joins TRBV5-1 to TRBJ2-7, with 8 bases lining up with TRBD1. Germline V lookup: CDR1 SGHRS, CDR2 YFSETQ. The length of the CDR3 is 14 residues. Unmatched junction bases numbered 5, after V lost 3 bases and J lost 3 bases. This CDR3 reads CASSSGQGSYEQYF. CDR3 sequence (DNA): TGCGCCAGCAGCTCTGGACAGGGTAGCTACGAGCAGTACTTC.

The chain is built from TRBV21-1 and TRBJ1-2. TRBV21-1 is designated a pseudogene. The CDR3 has 12 amino acids. The CDR3 DNA follows: TGTGCCAGCAGCAAAGCGGGGGGAGGCTACACCTTC. Its protein product is CASSKAGGGYTF.

In its sample, this clone was seen a few times. As DNA, the CDR3 is TGTGCCAGCAGCGGTTGGACAGGACTTGTCGTTTCGGGCTACACCTTC. This sequence encodes CASSGWTGLVVSGYTF. The V call is TRBV7-9, the J call TRBJ1-2, with 7 bases matching TRBD1. The germline V gene encodes CDR1 SEHNR and CDR2 FQNEAQ (reference sequence). The CDR3 consists of 16 residues. The trim removed 5 bases at V and 8 bases at J, leaving 17 bases unmatched.

The V gene is TRBV19, the J gene TRBJ1-4; 9 nucleotides align to TRBD1. Per germline, CDR1 LNHDA and CDR2 SQIVND (reference sequence). V gave up 6 bases and J gave up 5 bases; unmatched junction bases: 16. This CDR3 contains 18 residues. CDR3 sequence reads: CASRDPGQGPNDNEKLFF. The CDR3 DNA reads TGTGCCAGTAGGGATCCGGGACAGGGCCCGAATGACAATGAAAAACTGTTTTTT.

This chain connects TRBV5-4 to TRBJ2-7; D remains unclear. V was clipped by 5 bases and J by 0 bases, with 18 bases between them. This CDR3 has 16 residues. Per germline, CDR1 SGHNT and CDR2 YYREEE (reference sequence). The CDR3 DNA sequence: TGTGCCAGCAGTCCTGACCTTAGCCCCAGCTCCTACGAGCAGTACTTC. It translates to CASSPDLSPSSYEQYF. Full variable domain (remainder filled in from reference TRBV5-4 and TRBJ2-7): ETGVTQSPTHLIKTRGQQVTLRCSSQSGHNTVSWYQQALGQGPQFIFQYYREEENGRGNFPPRFSGLQFPNYSSELNVNALELDDSALYLCASSPDLSPSSYEQYFGPGTRLTVT.

This clone was found once. The V call is TRBV5-1, the J call TRBJ1-4; TRBD1 is a possible D gene (6 bases). Looked up from germline, CDR1 is SGHRS and CDR2 is YFSETQ. V was cut by 6 bases and J by 8 bases, with 17 bases left in between. CDR3 size: 14 residues. CDR3 sequence reads: CASTLQGRGEKLFF. The CDR3 DNA reads TGCGCCAGCACTCTCCAGGGGAGAGGGGAAAAACTGTTTTTT.

The chain links TRBV7-9 to TRBJ1-1; TRBD1 matches at 10 bases. CDR1 and CDR2 (germline): SEHNR, FQNEAQ (reference sequence). J lost 3 bases, V lost 1 base, and 8 bases had no gene match. The CDR3 consists of 17 residues. The CDR3 nucleotides read TGTGCCAGCAGCTTAGGGACAGGGGGTAGGAGAGACACTGAAGCTTTCTTT. The encoded protein is CASSLGTGGRRDTEAFF.

This clone was found a few times. The rearrangement links TRBV5-1 to TRBJ1-2; 8 bases are a match to TRBD1. The junction had 5 bases not matched to a gene; V was cut back by 4 bases and J by 0 bases. CDR3 size: 15 residues. Per the germline V gene, CDR1 is SGHRS and CDR2 is YFSETQ. Here the CDR3 DNA reads TGCGCCAGCAGCCAAGGGACAGGAACTAACTATGGCTACACCTTC. Translation: CASSQGTGTNYGYTF.

This chain connects TRBV6-7 to TRBJ1-2, with TRBD1 as a possible D gene (6 bases). TRBV6-7 is annotated as an ORF whose role is uncertain. CDR3 length equals 11 residues. Trimming took off 3 bases at V and 8 bases at J, with 7 bases between the two ends. DNA of the CDR3: TGTGCCAGCAGTTATGGACAGGGCTACACCTTC. Amino acid sequence: CASSYGQGYTF.

This clone was observed a single time. The chain is built from TRBV7-9 and TRBJ1-1; a possible D gene is TRBD1 (6 bases). Germline lookup yields CDR1 SEHNR and CDR2 FQNEAQ (reference sequence). Trimming took off 3 bases at V and 10 bases at J, with 24 bases between the two ends. The CDR3 extends over 16 amino acids. DNA of the CDR3: TGTGCCAGCAGCTTGGGCCCAGGGGCCCGTATTTCTGGAGCTTTCTTT. Translated: CASSLGPGARISGAFF.

The chain carries TRBV11-2 and TRBJ2-1; no definite D call. V lost 5 bases, J lost 3 bases, and 8 bases lay in between. Germline loops: CDR1 SGHAT, CDR2 FQNNGV. The CDR3 length is 13 residues. The chain's CDR3 is CASSGSGYNEQFF. The CDR3 coding sequence is TGTGCCAGCAGCGGCTCGGGCTACAATGAGCAGTTCTTC.

This sequence joins TRBV19 and TRBJ1-1; D unclear. There are 13 residues in the CDR3. Germline lookup yields CDR1 LNHDA and CDR2 SQIVND (reference sequence). Trimming removed 4 bases at V and 0 bases at J, with 6 bases between. The CDR3 DNA reads as TGTGCCAGTAGTAATTCTATGAACACTGAAGCTTTCTTT. Residues: CASSNSMNTEAFF.

This chain joins TRBV12-5 and TRBJ2-2; D possibly corresponds to TRBD1 (5 bases). V shed 0 bases and J shed 7 bases, with 6 bases lying between them. Germline V gene sequence: CDR1 LGHNT, CDR2 FRNRAP. The length of the CDR3 is 13 residues. The CDR3: CASGLVRGGELFF. DNA of the CDR3: TGTGCTAGTGGTTTGGTTAGGGGCGGGGAGCTGTTTTTT.

This clone was seen a single time. The CDR3 sequence: CASSFSTGGDEKLFF. CDR3 bases: TGTGCCAGCTCATTCTCGACAGGGGGGGATGAAAAACTGTTTTTT. The V and J genes are TRBV18 and TRBJ1-4; 9 positions agree with TRBD1. V lost 5 bases, J lost 6 bases, and 7 bases stayed unmatched. CDR1 KGHSH and CDR2 LQKENI come from the germline V gene. The CDR3 has 15 residues. Combining the CDR3 with reference TRBV18 and TRBJ1-4 gives the whole variable domain NAGVMQNPRHLVRRRGQEARLRCSPMKGHSHVYWYRQLPEEGLKFMVYLQKENIIDESGMPKERFSAEFPKEGPSILRIQQVVRGDSAAYFCASSFSTGGDEKLFFGSGTQLSVL.

The V gene is TRBV5-5, the J gene TRBJ1-1, with 7 nucleotides matching TRBD1. Trimming removed 9 bases from V and 0 bases from J; junction bases left unmatched: 5. From germline, CDR1 is SGHKS and CDR2 YYEKEE (reference sequence). The CDR3 is made up of 13 amino acids. The CDR3 bases are TGTGCCACCAAGGGGGCGATGAACACTGAAGCTTTCTTT. This sequence encodes CATKGAMNTEAFF.

This rearrangement joins TRBV2 to TRBJ1-5; no clear D gene. The CDR3 has 15 amino acids. Per the germline V gene, CDR1 is SNHLY and CDR2 is FYNNEI. Trimming pared 7 bases from V and 0 bases from J, leaving 13 bases between. The CDR3 sequence: CASNTVPHSNQPQHF. As DNA, the CDR3 is TGTGCCAGCAATACAGTTCCCCATAGCAATCAGCCCCAGCATTTT. Combining the CDR3 with reference TRBV2 and TRBJ1-5 gives the whole variable domain EPEVTQTPSHQVTQMGQEVILRCVPISNHLYFYWYRQILGQKVEFLVSFYNNEISEKSEIFDDQFSVERPDGSNFTLKIRSTKLEDSAMYFCASNTVPHSNQPQHFGDGTRLSIL.

This clone was found a few times. V gene TRBV5-1 combines with J gene TRBJ2-7; D is possibly TRBD1 (5 bases). The germline CDR1 and CDR2 sequences are SGHRS and YFSETQ. Trimming cost V 3 bases and J 5 bases, with 15 bases left between them. The CDR3 has 14 residues. The chain's CDR3 is CASSYEDNSHEQYF. CDR3 nucleotide sequence: TGCGCCAGCAGCTACGAGGACAATTCCCACGAGCAGTACTTC.

For the CDR3, the DNA is TGTGCCTGGAGGTTCCAGGGTTGGGGGGACGAGCAGTACTTC. Its protein product is CAWRFQGWGDEQYF. The V gene is TRBV30, the J gene TRBJ2-7, with D perhaps matching TRBD2 (6 bases). The CDR3 sequence is 14 residues long. Germline V gives CDR1 GTSNPN, CDR2 SVGIG (reference sequence). V was clipped by 3 bases and J by 5 bases, with 17 bases between them. Complete variable domain (other parts from reference TRBV30 and TRBJ2-7): SQTIHQWPATLVQPVGSPLSLECTVEGTSNPNLYWYRQAAGRGLQLLFYSVGIGQISSEVPQNLSASRPQDRQFILSSKKLLLSDSGFYLCAWRFQGWGDEQYFGPGTRLTVT.

This clone was counted a single time. The chain has TRBV2 and TRBJ2-5, with D possibly TRBD2 on 7 matching bases. The V gene's germline CDR1 is SNHLY and CDR2 FYNNEI. This CDR3 has 16 residues. V dropped 2 bases and J dropped 4 bases, with 17 bases sitting between them. The CDR3 coding sequence is TGTGCCAGCAGTGAACATGGGCCGGGGGGCCGAGAGACCCAGTACTTC. Protein: CASSEHGPGGRETQYF. The entire variable domain, with the rest obtained from reference TRBV2 and TRBJ2-5, is as follows: EPEVTQTPSHQVTQMGQEVILRCVPISNHLYFYWYRQILGQKVEFLVSFYNNEISEKSEIFDDQFSVERPDGSNFTLKIRSTKLEDSAMYFCASSEHGPGGRETQYFGPGTRLLVL.

This clone was counted between two and nine times. The V call is TRBV6-4, the J call TRBJ1-2, with D possibly TRBD1 on 5 matching bases. This CDR3 has 14 residues. From germline, CDR1 is MRHNA and CDR2 SNTAGT. V was shortened by 4 bases and J by 5 bases, with 14 bases between the two germline ends. CDR3 in amino acids: CASSVYRIRYGYTF. DNA for the CDR3: TGTGCCAGCAGTGTTTACAGGATTAGGTATGGCTACACCTTC.

This chain uses TRBV9 with TRBJ1-2; D is perhaps TRBD1 (5 bases). Trimming took 3 bases from V and 0 from J, leaving 15 bases between them. Germline lookup yields CDR1 SGDLS and CDR2 YYNGEE. The CDR3 sequence is 16 residues long. The CDR3 DNA reads as TGTGCCAGCAGCGCCTCAGGGATTTTCGCTAACTATGGCTACACCTTC. It specifies CASSASGIFANYGYTF. The full variable domain, in which reference TRBV9 and TRBJ1-2 provide the parts outside the CDR3, is DSGVTQTPKHLITATGQRVTLRCSPRSGDLSVYWYQQSLDQGLQFLIQYYNGEERAKGNILERFSAQQFPDLHSELNLSSLELGDSALYFCASSASGIFANYGYTFGSGTRLTVV.

The V gene is TRBV5-1, the J gene TRBJ2-1; TRBD1 matches at 9 bases. After removal of 1 base from V and 7 bases from J, the junction contained 9 bases not matched to a gene. The germline V gene encodes CDR1 SGHRS and CDR2 YFSETQ. CDR3 size: 16 residues. CDR3 nucleotide sequence: TGCGCCAGCAGCTTGTTGGGGACAGGGAATTTGAATGAGCAGTTCTTC. This translates into CASSLLGTGNLNEQFF.